The rows below give T cell receptor beta chains drawn from one sample of a study of blood T cell repertoires in COVID-19. The data were produced by immunoSEQ multiplex PCR, yet TCRdb's version contains in-frame clones alone and is incomplete. Here the sample spans roughly 150,000 clones, 89% being singletons. Sequenced sample: peripheral blood. Receptor source: a man in his 60s with acute or convalescent COVID-19. Both conserved end residues are part of each CDR3. D genes are given only for firm matches. Clone size is not always given. Where it is, it says once, few, many or a class for expanded clones.

j_call clone_size d_call cdr3_length v_call cdr3_nt cdr3_aa
TRBJ1-2 . TRBD1 15 TRBV9 TGTGCCAGCAGCTGGACAGGGCGAGCTAACTATGGCTACACCTTC CASSWTGRANYGYTF
TRBJ1-2 . TRBD1 13 TRBV9 TGTGCCAGCAGCACTCGGGACAGCTATGGCTACACCTTC CASSTRDSYGYTF
TRBJ1-2 . TRBD1 15 TRBV30 TGTGCCTGGAGTTACCGAGACAGGGTTACGGGTGGCTACACCTTC CAWSYRDRVTGGYTF
TRBJ1-1 . . 12 TRBV5-4 TGTGCCAGCGGCATCACATCCACTGAAGCTTTCTTT CASGITSTEAFF
TRBJ1-5 . . 15 TRBV5-5 TGTGCCAGCAGCCACACGACAGGCAGCAATCAGCCCCAGCATTTT CASSHTTGSNQPQHF
TRBJ2-1 many TRBD2 16 TRBV5-4 TGTGCCAGCAGCGCCGGGACTAGCGGGGGGGCCGGTGAGCAGTTCTTC CASSAGTSGGAGEQFF
TRBJ2-7 . . 14 TRBV7-2 TGTGCCAGCAGCTTAGCTTGGGGTAGCGACGAGCAGTACTTC CASSLAWGSDEQYF
TRBJ1-2 . . 17 TRBV4-2 TGTGCCAGCAGCCAAGAGATCCTAGGACAGTGGCGTTCTGGCTACACCTTC CASSQEILGQWRSGYTF
TRBJ2-3 . . 13 TRBV5-1 TGCGCCAGCAGCCCACAGGATGGAGATACGCAGTATTTT CASSPQDGDTQYF
TRBJ1-5 . TRBD1 15 TRBV5-8 TGTGCCAGCAGCCGCGCGGACAGGGTAAATCAGCCCCAGCATTTT CASSRADRVNQPQHF
TRBJ1-2 . . 15 TRBV5-1 TGCGCCAGCAGCCCGGAACAGGCCTCCCTCTATGGCTACACCTTC CASSPEQASLYGYTF
TRBJ1-2 . . 14 TRBV18 TGTGCCAGCTCTCCAACAGGGATATCCTATGGCTACACCTTC CASSPTGISYGYTF
TRBJ1-2 once TRBD1 17 TRBV3-1/TRBV3-2 TGTGCCAGCAGCCTACAAGGGTACCTAACAGGGGGCTCTGGCTACACCTTC CASSLQGYLTGGSGYTF
TRBJ1-5 . TRBD1 16 TRBV9 TGTGCCAGCAGCGTACAGACAGGGGGCGAGGTGCAGCCCCAGCATTTT CASSVQTGGEVQPQHF
TRBJ2-3 . TRBD1 14 TRBV24-1 TGTGCCACCAGCCCGGGACAGGGCTCAGATACGCAGTATTTT CATSPGQGSDTQYF
TRBJ2-5 . . 14 TRBV6-2/TRBV6-3 TGTGCCAGCAGTCCCCGGAGGGGGGGGGAGACCCAGTACTTC CASSPRRGGETQYF
TRBJ1-5 . . 15 TRBV27 TGTGCCAGCAGTTCGTCCCGGGGGGCCAATCAGCCCCAGCATTTT CASSSSRGANQPQHF
TRBJ1-1 . TRBD1 15 TRBV2 TGTGCCAGCAGCGACCGGGACAGGGGGCCGGGTGAAGCTTTCTTT CASSDRDRGPGEAFF
TRBJ1-1 . TRBD1 15 TRBV7-3 TGTGCCAGCAGCTTTACAGGGGGCATCGGCACTGAAGCTTTCTTT CASSFTGGIGTEAFF
TRBJ1-1 . . 13 TRBV9 TGTGCCAGCAGCGTAGACAGGGCCACTGAAGCTTTCTTT CASSVDRATEAFF
TRBJ2-5 . . 16 TRBV30 TGTGCCTGGAGTGTAGGGGTCAGAATCGCAAGAGAGACCCAGTACTTC CAWSVGVRIARETQYF
TRBJ2-3 . TRBD2 15 TRBV30 TGTGCCTGGAGTTCTACATTTCGGGGGGCAGATACGCAGTATTTT CAWSSTFRGADTQYF
TRBJ1-5 . . 15 TRBV2 TGTGCCAGCAGAGGGGTAGATCGGGGCAATCAGCCCCAGCATTTT CASRGVDRGNQPQHF
TRBJ2-3 . TRBD2 14 TRBV11-3 TGTGCCAGCAGCTCGACTAGCGATGGAGATACGCAGTATTTT CASSSTSDGDTQYF
TRBJ1-2 . . 13 TRBV12-3/TRBV12-4 TGTGCCAGCACCCAAGGGAGGGGTACTGGCTACACCTTC CASTQGRGTGYTF
TRBJ1-3 . TRBD1 17 TRBV15 TGTGCCACCTCTTCCGTCTCGAGGACAGGGACTGGAAACACCATATATTTT CATSSVSRTGTGNTIYF
TRBJ2-1 . TRBD2 17 TRBV5-1 TGCGCCAGCAGCGTAACTAGAACTAGCGGGGCCTACAATGAGCAGTTCTTC CASSVTRTSGAYNEQFF
TRBJ2-4 . . 16 TRBV5-1 TGCGCCAGCAGCTTGGAAGGCCTCGGGGGCAAAAACATTCAGTACTTC CASSLEGLGGKNIQYF
TRBJ2-2 . . 16 TRBV11-2 TGTGCCAGCAGAGAACACGGGGGATCTTTAACCGGGGAGCTGTTTTTT CASREHGGSLTGELFF